The clone carrying this T cell receptor beta chain was seen repeatedly, ten times or more. Antigen unknown. Germline CDR1 and CDR2: MRHNA and SNTAGT. The length of the CDR3 is 13 residues. Trimming cost V 2 bases and J 1 base, with 4 bases left between them. Separate cDNA molecules received unique molecular identifiers, which the library attached to them. In the authors' workflow: A per-sample median of roughly 97,000 TCRs was observed, with a range of roughly 20,000 to 690,600. One entry per CDR3 protein results from TCRdb running MiXCR on the RACE reads. The authors' filters were not applied to this entry. The sample lists approximately 80,000 distinct CDR3 sequences; about 10% were seen once. This entry belongs to a study of human T cells and chemical hapten exposure. Study-wide background: 2% DPC applied to a 2 cm by 2 cm arm area sensitized donors.

This sample's time point: patch test 2, 6 weeks after DPC sensitization. Treatment in this sample: therapeutic diphenylcyclopropenone sensitization with weekly scalp DPC. Points from the study as a whole: Alopecia affected the donors, so their immune response may differ from healthy people's.

The receptor was isolated from a woman between 25 and 40 years old with alopecia areata. Some clones in this sample may be carry-over from other donors' samples. This material consisted of whole blood, taken in connection with sensitization to the hapten diphenylcyclopropenone (DPC). The chain combines TRBV6-4 with TRBJ2-3, with unresolved D. The CDR3 loop reads CASSDGGTDTQYF. The CDR3 nucleotides are TGTGCCAGCAGTGACGGGGGCACAGATACGCAGTATTTT.